This TCR beta chain appears in the sequencing data of a study of blood T cell repertoires in COVID-19. This CDR3 is built from 15 residues. Method: immunoSEQ multiplex PCR; TCRdb's copy keeps in-frame clones and lacks some. Here the sample spans 250,000 to 350,000 clones, approximately 92% being singletons. Input material: PBMCs or T cells enriched from blood (not recorded which). The chain is built from TRBV21-1 and TRBJ1-2; the tabulated D call, TRBD1, remains unverified against the DNA. TRBV21-1 is described as a pseudogene. The receptor was derived from a woman aged 18 to 35 who had recovered from COVID-19. CDR3 coding DNA: TGTGCCAGCAGCTTCCGGGACAGTGCTAACTATGGCTACACCTTC. As protein: CASSFRDSANYGYTF.